This T cell receptor (beta chain) was identified in a study of T cell changes during pregnancy in multiple sclerosis. Here immunoSEQ multiplex PCR was the method, and the copy in TCRdb shows in-frame clones only, minus some. The data show 60,000 to 70,000 clones, with 75% to 95% seen just once and over 2% held by the top ten. Germline CDR1 is SGHNT and CDR2 is YYREEE (reference sequence). CDR3 length equals 14 residues. Losses at the gene ends were 2 bases for V and 7 bases for J; bases not matched to a gene: 4. The input for sequencing was peripheral blood, taken in the third trimester of pregnancy. The chain employs TRBV5-4 and TRBJ1-5; 9 nucleotides match TRBD1. The TCR originated in a female donor in good health, enrolled as a control in a pregnancy study. The CDR3 bases are TGTGCCAGCAGCTTCCCGGGACAGGGACAGCCCCAGCATTTT. Translating gives CASSFPGQGQPQHF.